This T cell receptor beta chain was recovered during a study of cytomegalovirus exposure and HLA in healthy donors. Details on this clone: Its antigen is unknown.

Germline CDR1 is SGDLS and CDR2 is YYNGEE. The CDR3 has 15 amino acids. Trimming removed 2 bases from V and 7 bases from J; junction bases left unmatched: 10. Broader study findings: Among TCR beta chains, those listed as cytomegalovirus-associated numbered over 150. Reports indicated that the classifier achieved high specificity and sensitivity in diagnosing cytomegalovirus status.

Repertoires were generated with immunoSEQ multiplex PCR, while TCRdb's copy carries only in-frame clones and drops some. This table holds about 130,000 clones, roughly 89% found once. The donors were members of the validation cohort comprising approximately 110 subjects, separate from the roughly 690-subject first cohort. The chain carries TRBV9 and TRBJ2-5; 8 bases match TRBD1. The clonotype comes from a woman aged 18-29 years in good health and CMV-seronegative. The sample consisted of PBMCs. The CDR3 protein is CASSVDLGQGRTQYF. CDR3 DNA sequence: TGTGCCAGCAGCGTGGATCTCGGACAGGGACGGACCCAGTACTTC.